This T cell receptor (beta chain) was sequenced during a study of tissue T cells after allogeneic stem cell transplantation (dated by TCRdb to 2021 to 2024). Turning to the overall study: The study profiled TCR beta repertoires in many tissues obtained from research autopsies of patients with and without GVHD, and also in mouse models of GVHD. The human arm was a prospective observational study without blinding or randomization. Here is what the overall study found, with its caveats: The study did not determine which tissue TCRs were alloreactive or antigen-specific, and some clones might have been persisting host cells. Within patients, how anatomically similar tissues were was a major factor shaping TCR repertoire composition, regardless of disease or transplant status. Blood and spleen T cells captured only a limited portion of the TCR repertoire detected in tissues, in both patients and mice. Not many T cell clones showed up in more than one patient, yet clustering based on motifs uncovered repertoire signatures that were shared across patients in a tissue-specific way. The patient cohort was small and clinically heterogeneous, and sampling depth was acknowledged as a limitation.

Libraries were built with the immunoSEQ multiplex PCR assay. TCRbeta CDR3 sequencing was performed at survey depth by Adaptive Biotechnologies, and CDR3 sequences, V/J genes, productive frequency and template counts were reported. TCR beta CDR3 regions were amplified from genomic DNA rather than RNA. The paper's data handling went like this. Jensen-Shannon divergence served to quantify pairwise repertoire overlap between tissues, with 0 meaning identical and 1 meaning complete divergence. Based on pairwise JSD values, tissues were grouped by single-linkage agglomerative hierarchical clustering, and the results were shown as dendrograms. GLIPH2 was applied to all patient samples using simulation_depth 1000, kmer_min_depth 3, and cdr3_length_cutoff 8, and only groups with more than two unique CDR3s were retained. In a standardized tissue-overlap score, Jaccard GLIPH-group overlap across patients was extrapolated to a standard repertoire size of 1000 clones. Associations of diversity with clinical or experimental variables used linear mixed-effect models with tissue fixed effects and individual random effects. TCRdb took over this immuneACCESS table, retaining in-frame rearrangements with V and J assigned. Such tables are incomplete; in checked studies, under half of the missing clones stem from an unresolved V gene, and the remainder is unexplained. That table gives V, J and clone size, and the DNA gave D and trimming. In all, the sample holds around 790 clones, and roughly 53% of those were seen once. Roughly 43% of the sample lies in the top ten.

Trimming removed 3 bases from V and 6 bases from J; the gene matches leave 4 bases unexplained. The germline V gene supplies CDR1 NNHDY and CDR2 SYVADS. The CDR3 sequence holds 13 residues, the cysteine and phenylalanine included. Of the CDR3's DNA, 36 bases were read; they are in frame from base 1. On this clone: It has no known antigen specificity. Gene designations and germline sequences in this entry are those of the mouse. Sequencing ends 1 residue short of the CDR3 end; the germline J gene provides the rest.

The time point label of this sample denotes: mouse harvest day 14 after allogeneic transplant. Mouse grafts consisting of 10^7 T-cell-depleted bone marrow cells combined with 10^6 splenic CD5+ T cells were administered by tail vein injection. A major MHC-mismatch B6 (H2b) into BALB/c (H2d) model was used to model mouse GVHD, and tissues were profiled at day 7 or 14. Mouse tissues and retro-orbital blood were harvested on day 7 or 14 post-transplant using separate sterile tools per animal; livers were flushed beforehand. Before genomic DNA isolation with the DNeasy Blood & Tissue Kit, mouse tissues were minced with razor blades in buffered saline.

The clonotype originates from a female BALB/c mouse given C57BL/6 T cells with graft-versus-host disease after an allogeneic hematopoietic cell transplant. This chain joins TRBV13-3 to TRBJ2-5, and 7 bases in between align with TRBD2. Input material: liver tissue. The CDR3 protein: CASSVGGWDTQYF. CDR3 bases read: TGTGCCAGCAGTGTGGGGGGATGGGACACCCAGTAC.